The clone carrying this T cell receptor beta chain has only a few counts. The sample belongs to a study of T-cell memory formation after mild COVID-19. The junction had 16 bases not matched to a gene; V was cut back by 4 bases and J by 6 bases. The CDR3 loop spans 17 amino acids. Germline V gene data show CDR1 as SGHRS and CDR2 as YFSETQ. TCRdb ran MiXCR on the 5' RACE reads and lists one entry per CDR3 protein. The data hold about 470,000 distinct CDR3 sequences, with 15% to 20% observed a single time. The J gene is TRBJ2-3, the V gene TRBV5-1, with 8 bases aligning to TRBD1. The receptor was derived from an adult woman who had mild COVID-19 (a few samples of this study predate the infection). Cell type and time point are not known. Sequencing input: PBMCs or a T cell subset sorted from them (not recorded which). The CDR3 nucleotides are TGCGCCAGCAGCGCCCAGACAGGGGTCTTTACAACTGATACGCAGTATTTT. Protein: CASSAQTGVFTTDTQYF.